This T cell receptor beta chain was observed in a study of tumor T cells in aggressive B-cell lymphoma. Germline lookup yields CDR1 LNHDA and CDR2 SQIVND (reference sequence). V lost 3 bases, J lost 8 bases, and 11 bases lay in between. This CDR3 contains 13 residues. Profiling relied on immunoSEQ multiplex PCR, and the TCRdb table lists in-frame clones only, not all of them. The sample contains about 2,400 clones, over 65% of which appear only once. The sequenced material came from tumor tissue. The receptor's source is an adult with diffuse large B cell lymphoma. The genes are TRBV19 and TRBJ2-1; D gene ambiguous. Here the CDR3 DNA reads TGTGCCAGTAGTATGGGCAATCAGGATGAGCAGTTCTTC. As protein: CASSMGNQDEQFF.